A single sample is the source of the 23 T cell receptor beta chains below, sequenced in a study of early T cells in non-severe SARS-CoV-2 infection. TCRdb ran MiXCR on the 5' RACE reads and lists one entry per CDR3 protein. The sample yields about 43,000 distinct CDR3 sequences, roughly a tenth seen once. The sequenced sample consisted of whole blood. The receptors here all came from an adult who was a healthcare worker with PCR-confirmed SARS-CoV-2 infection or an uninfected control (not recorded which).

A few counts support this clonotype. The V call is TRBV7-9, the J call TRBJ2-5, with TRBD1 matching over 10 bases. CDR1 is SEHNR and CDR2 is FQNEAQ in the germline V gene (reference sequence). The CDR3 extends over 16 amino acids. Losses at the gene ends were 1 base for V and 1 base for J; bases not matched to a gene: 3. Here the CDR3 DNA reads TGTGCCAGCAGCTTAGGAGACAGGGGGCTCCAAGAGACCCAGTACTTC. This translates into CASSLGDRGLQETQYF.

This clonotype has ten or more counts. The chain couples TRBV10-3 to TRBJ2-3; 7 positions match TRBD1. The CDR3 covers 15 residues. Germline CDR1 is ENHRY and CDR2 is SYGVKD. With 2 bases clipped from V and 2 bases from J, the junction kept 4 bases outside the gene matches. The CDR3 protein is CAISEPQGFTDTQYF. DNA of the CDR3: TGTGCCATCAGTGAGCCACAGGGGTTCACAGATACGCAGTATTTT.

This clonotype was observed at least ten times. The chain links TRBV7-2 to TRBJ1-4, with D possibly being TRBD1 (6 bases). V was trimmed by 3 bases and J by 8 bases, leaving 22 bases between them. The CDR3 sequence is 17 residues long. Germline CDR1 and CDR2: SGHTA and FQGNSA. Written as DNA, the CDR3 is TGTGCCAGCAGCTTTAGTACTAGGACAGTATCGAGCGAAAAACTGTTTTTT. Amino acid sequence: CASSFSTRTVSSEKLFF.

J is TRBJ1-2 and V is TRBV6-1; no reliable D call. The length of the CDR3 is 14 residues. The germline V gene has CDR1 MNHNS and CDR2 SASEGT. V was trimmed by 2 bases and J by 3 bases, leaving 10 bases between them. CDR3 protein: CASSELPDYYGYTF. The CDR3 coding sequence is TGTGCCAGCAGTGAACTACCTGATTACTATGGCTACACCTTC.

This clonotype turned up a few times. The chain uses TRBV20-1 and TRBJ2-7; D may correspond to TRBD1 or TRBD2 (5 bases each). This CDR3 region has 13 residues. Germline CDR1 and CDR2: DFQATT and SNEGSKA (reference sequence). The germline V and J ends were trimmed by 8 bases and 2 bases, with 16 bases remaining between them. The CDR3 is CSSGKAGPYEQYF. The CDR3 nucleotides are TGCAGTTCCGGGAAAGCAGGGCCCTACGAGCAGTACTTC.

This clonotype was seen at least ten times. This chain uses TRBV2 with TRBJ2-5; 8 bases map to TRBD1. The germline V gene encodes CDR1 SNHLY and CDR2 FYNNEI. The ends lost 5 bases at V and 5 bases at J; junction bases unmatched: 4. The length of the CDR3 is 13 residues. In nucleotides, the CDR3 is TGTGCCAGCAGTATAGACAGGGGTGAGACCCAGTACTTC. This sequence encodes CASSIDRGETQYF.

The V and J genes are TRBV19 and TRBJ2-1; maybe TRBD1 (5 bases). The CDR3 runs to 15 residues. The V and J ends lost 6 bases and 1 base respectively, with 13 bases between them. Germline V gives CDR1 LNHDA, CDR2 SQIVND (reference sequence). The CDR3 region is CASRLTGPSYNEQFF. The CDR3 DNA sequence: TGTGCCAGTAGACTAACAGGTCCTTCCTACAATGAGCAGTTCTTC.

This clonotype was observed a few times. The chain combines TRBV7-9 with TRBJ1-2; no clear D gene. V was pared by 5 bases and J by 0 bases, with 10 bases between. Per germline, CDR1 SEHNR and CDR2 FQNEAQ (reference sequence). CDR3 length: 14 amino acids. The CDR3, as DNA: TGTGCCAGCAGCCTAGTGCTAGCTAACTATGGCTACACCTTC. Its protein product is CASSLVLANYGYTF.

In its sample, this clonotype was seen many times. CDR3 sequence: CASSWIAGQETQYF. CDR3 DNA sequence: TGTGCCAGCAGTTGGATTGCGGGACAAGAGACCCAGTACTTC. The chain combines TRBV27 with TRBJ2-5; D is possibly TRBD2 (6 bases). This CDR3 region has 14 residues. The V and J ends lost 4 bases and 2 bases respectively, with 11 bases between them. In germline, CDR1 is MNHEY, CDR2 SMNVEV (reference sequence).

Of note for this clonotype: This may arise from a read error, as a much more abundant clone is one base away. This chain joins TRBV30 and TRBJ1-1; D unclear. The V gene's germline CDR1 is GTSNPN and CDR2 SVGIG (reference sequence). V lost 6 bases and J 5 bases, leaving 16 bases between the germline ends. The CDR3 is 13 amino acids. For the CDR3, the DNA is TGTGCCTGCCCCGGACCGCTGAGGACTGAAGCTTTCTTT. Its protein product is CACPGPLRTEAFF.

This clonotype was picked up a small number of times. CDR3 sequence reads: CASSLGTGPMNTEAFF. CDR3 nucleotide sequence: TGTGCCAGCAGCTTGGGGACGGGACCGATGAACACTGAAGCTTTCTTT. The chain carries TRBV7-9 and TRBJ1-1; TRBD1 might be the D (5 bases). CDR1 is SEHNR and CDR2 is FQNEAQ in the germline V gene (reference sequence). Between the trimmed V and J ends, which lost 3 bases and 0 bases, there was a span of 14 bases. This CDR3 is 16 amino acids long.

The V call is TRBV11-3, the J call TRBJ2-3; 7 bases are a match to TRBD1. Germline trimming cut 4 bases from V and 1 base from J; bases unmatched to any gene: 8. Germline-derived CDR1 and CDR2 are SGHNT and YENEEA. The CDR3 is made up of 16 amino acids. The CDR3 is CASSSSRGWGTDTQYF. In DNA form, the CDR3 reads TGTGCCAGCAGCTCAAGCAGGGGGTGGGGCACAGATACGCAGTATTTT.

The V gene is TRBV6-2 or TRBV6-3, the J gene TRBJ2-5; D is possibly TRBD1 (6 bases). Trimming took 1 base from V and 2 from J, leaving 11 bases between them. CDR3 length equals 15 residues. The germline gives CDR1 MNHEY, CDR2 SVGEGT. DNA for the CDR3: TGTGCCAGCAGTTACTGGGGGACACAACAAGAGACCCAGTACTTC. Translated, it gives CASSYWGTQQETQYF.

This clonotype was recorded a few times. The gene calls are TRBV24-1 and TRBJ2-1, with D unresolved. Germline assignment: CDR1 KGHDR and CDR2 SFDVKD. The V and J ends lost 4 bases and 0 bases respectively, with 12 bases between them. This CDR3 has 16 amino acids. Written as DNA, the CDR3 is TGTGCCACCAGTGACGGAGACTTTGGCTCCTACAATGAGCAGTTCTTC. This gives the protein CATSDGDFGSYNEQFF.

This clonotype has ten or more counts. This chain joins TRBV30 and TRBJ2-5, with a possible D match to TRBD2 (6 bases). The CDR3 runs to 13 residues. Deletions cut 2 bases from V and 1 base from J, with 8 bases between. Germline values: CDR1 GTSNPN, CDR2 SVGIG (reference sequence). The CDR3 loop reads CAWSRGFQETQYF. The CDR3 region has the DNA TGTGCCTGGAGTCGGGGGTTCCAAGAGACCCAGTACTTC.

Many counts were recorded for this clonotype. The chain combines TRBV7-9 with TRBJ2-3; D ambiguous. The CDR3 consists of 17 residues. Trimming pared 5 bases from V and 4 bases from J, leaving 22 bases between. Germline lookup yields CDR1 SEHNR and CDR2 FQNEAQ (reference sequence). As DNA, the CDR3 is TGTGCCAGCAGCCCTAGTCGCTTAATCGATGGAGCAGATACGCAGTATTTT. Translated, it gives CASSPSRLIDGADTQYF.

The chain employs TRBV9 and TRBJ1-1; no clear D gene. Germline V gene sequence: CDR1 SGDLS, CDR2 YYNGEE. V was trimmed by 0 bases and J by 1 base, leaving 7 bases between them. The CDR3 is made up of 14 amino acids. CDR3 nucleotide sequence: TGTGCCAGCAGCGTAGCACAGAGGAACACTGAAGCTTTCTTT. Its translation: CASSVAQRNTEAFF. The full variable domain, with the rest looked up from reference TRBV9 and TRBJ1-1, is DSGVTQTPKHLITATGQRVTLRCSPRSGDLSVYWYQQSLDQGLQFLIQYYNGEERAKGNILERFSAQQFPDLHSELNLSSLELGDSALYFCASSVAQRNTEAFFGQGTRLTVV.

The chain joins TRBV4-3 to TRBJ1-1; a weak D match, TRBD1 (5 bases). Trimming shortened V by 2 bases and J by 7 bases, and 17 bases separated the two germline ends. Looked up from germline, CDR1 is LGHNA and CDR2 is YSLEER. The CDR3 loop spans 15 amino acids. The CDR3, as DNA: TGCGCCAGCAGCCAAACCAACCGGGACTCAAGTGAAGCTTTCTTT. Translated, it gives CASSQTNRDSSEAFF.

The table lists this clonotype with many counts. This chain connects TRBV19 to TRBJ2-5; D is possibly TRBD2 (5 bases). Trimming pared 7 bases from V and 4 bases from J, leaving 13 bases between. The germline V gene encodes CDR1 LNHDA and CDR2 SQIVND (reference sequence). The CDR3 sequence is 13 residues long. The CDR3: CASTIGEGETQYF. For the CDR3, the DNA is TGTGCCAGTACCATCGGGGAAGGAGAGACCCAGTACTTC.

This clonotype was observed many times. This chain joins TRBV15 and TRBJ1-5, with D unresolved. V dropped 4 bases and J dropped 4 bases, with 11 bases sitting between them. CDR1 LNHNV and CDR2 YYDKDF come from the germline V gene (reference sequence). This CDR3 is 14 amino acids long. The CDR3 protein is CATSTTSVNQPQHF. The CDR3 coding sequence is TGTGCCACCAGCACCACGTCAGTGAATCAGCCCCAGCATTTT.

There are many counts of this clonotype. The CDR3 is CASSYSRDGQSYEQYF. The CDR3 DNA reads as TGTGCCAGCAGTTACTCCCGGGACGGCCAATCCTACGAGCAGTACTTC. The rearrangement uses TRBV6-2 or TRBV6-3 and TRBJ2-7; D may match TRBD1 or TRBD2 (5 bases each). Germline V gene sequence: CDR1 MNHEY, CDR2 SVGEGT. This CDR3 comprises 16 residues. V was cut by 0 bases and J by 1 base, with 13 bases left in between.

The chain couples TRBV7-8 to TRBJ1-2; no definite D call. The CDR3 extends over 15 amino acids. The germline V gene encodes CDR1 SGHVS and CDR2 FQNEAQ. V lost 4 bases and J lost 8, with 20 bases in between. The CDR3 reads CASSSGRGWDAGYTF. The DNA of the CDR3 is TGTGCCAGCAGCTCCGGGCGAGGGTGGGATGCGGGCTACACCTTC. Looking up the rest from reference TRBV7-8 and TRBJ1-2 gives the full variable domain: GAGVSQSPRYKVAKRGQDVALRCDPISGHVSLFWYQQALGQGPEFLTYFQNEAQLDKSGLPSDRFFAERPEGSVSTLKIQRTQQEDSAVYLCASSSGRGWDAGYTFGSGTRLTVV.

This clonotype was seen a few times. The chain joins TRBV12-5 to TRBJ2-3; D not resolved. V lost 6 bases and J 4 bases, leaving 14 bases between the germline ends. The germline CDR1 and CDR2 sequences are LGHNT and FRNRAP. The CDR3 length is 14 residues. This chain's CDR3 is CASGKPTGADTQYF. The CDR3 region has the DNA TGTGCTAGTGGGAAACCGACTGGGGCAGATACGCAGTATTTT.